A single sample is the source of the 7 T cell receptor beta chains below, sequenced in a study of OX40 agonist ivuxolimab in advanced cancers. Assay used: immunoSEQ multiplex PCR; TCRdb lists only in-frame clones, some missing. Of under 85,000 clones listed, roughly 78% are singletons. The source was CD4+ or CD8+ T cells sorted from blood, collected in a trial of the OX40 agonist ivuxolimab. All receptors come from an adult with an advanced solid tumor such as melanoma, head and neck, liver or kidney cancer.

The chain recombines TRBV5-1 with TRBJ2-2; weak D call: TRBD2 (6 bases). V lost 0 bases to trimming and J lost 4 bases, with 13 bases between them. CDR3 length equals 16 residues. The germline gives CDR1 SGHRS, CDR2 YFSETQ. Written as DNA, the CDR3 is TGCGCCAGCAGCTTGGTCCCGGGGGTGGGCACCGGGGAGCTGTTTTTT. Its translation: CASSLVPGVGTGELFF.

Notes on this clone: The same CDR3 also results from other DNA sequences found in this sample. This sequence joins TRBV5-1 and TRBJ2-3, with 12 bases fitting TRBD2. Germline V gives CDR1 SGHRS, CDR2 YFSETQ. With V trimmed by 6 bases and J by 4 bases, 6 bases remained unmatched. There are 15 residues in the CDR3. CDR3 amino acids: CASTQTSGSSDTQYF. Here the CDR3 DNA reads TGCGCCAGCACCCAGACTAGCGGGAGTTCAGATACGCAGTATTTT.

The chain uses TRBV19 and TRBJ1-5, with TRBD1 as a possible D gene (6 bases). Trimming took 11 bases from V and 4 from J, leaving 24 bases between them. Germline CDR1 is LNHDA and CDR2 is SQIVND (reference sequence). The CDR3 has 16 amino acids. DNA for the CDR3: TGTGCCTCCAAAAAGGGGGGGTCGGAAGCAAATCAGCCCCAGCATTTT. It encodes CASKKGGSEANQPQHF.

This chain uses TRBV29-1 with TRBJ2-5; TRBD1 matches 8 bases. Germline trimming cut 7 bases from V and 5 bases from J; bases unmatched to any gene: 3. The CDR3 consists of 11 residues. CDR1 is SQVTM and CDR2 is ANQGSEA in the germline V gene. Written as DNA, the CDR3 is TGCAGCGGTGACAGGGGCGAGACCCAGTACTTC. The encoded protein is CSGDRGETQYF.

The V gene is TRBV30, the J gene TRBJ1-2; 7 bases map to TRBD1. V shed 8 bases and J 4 bases; nucleotides not matched to a gene: 13. The CDR3 consists of 14 residues. CDR1 is GTSNPN and CDR2 is SVGIG in the germline V gene (reference sequence). CDR3 DNA: TGTGCCAAGCTTACAGGGGCGACCGGCTATGGCTACACCTTC. Its protein is CAKLTGATGYGYTF.

The V gene is TRBV29-1, the J gene TRBJ2-7, with D perhaps TRBD2 (6 bases). This CDR3 has 12 amino acids. Germline loops: CDR1 SQVTM, CDR2 ANQGSEA. Between the trimmed V and J ends, which lost 7 bases and 6 bases, there was a span of 16 bases. The CDR3 DNA reads as TGCAGCGCCGGGAGAAGGGATCGCGAGCAGTACTTC. It is translated as CSAGRRDREQYF.

CDR3 protein: CASSDSGTSGSLADTQYF. For the CDR3, the DNA is TGTGCCAGCAGCGATTCCGGGACTAGCGGGAGCTTAGCAGATACGCAGTATTTT. The V and J genes are TRBV14 and TRBJ2-3; 14 positions match TRBD2. Germline loops: CDR1 SGHDN, CDR2 FVKESK. This CDR3 spans 18 amino acids. The junction had 11 bases not matched to a gene; V was cut back by 5 bases and J by 4 bases.